This TCR beta chain was sequenced during a study of shared clonotypes between healthy human individuals. Background on the study: A couple of women and a few men aged 18 to 49 made up the donors.

TCRdb keeps only in-frame clones here, not all; method: immunoSEQ multiplex PCR. The profile covers approximately 1.5 million clones, with 95% to 99% appearing a single time and 0.45% taken by the ten largest. Study results and caveats: The donor pool, a small one, limited the genetic and exposure-history diversity represented.

CDR1 KGHSH and CDR2 LQKENI come from the germline V gene. V shed 5 bases and J shed 0 bases, with 8 bases lying between them. CDR3 length: 15 residues. Those who donated, Caucasian adults without exception, all lived in Nashville, Tennessee. In regard to this clone: What it binds is not known.

This TCR derives from a man aged 25 to 40 in good health. Sequenced input: naive CD4+ T cells sorted from blood. Noted subset: CD45RA+ positively selected. The chain employs TRBV18 and TRBJ2-6, with D perhaps TRBD1 (6 bases). The CDR3 DNA sequence: TGTGCCAGCTCAGAGACAGGCTCTGGGGCCAACGTCCTGACTTTC. This translates into CASSETGSGANVLTF.